In this sample, the clone carrying this T cell receptor beta chain turned up many times. The data were obtained in a study of blood T cell repertoires in COVID-19. Germline CDR1 is MNHEY and CDR2 is SVGEGT. The CDR3 is 16 residues long. Trimming took off 6 bases at V and 5 bases at J, with 17 bases between the two ends. Original processing notes: By means of reference gene primer amplification, nucleated cell counts were estimated. Assay used: immunoSEQ multiplex PCR; TCRdb lists only in-frame clones, some missing. V, J and clone size were drawn from that table, and D and trimming were deduced from the DNA. The table has fewer than 200,000 clones, around 76% seen once; the top ten hold approximately 8%. Those enrolled in Seattle joined during active infection and were followed longitudinally afterward.

The origin of this receptor is a woman aged 55-69 years with COVID-19, enrolled during active disease. The J gene is TRBJ1-6, the V gene TRBV6-2 or TRBV6-3; D may be TRBD1 (6 bases). Specimen: peripheral blood. The CDR3 spells CASSPLPGQNNSPLHF. As DNA, the CDR3 is TGTGCCAGCAGCCCTTTACCGGGACAAAATAATTCACCCCTCCACTTT.